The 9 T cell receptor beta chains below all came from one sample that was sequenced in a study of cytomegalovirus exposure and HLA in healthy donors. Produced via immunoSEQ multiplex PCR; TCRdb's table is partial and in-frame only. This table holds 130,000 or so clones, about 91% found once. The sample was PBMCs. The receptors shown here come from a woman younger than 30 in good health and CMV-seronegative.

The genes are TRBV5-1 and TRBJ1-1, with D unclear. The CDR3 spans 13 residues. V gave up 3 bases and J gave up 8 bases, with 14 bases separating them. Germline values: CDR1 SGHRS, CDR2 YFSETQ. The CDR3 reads CASSSQEGREAFF. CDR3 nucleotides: TGCGCCAGCAGCTCCCAGGAGGGTCGGGAAGCTTTCTTT.

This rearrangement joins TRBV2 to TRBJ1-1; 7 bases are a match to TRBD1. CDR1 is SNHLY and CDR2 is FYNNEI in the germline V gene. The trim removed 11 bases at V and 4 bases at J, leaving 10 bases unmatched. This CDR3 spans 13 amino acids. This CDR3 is CAGRRGASTEAFF. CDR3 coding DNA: TGTGCCGGGCGCAGGGGGGCTTCCACTGAAGCTTTCTTT. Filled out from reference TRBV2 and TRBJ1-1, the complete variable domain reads EPEVTQTPSHQVTQMGQEVILRCVPISNHLYFYWYRQILGQKVEFLVSFYNNEISEKSEIFDDQFSVERPDGSNFTLKIRSTKLEDSAMYFCAGRRGASTEAFFGQGTRLTVV.

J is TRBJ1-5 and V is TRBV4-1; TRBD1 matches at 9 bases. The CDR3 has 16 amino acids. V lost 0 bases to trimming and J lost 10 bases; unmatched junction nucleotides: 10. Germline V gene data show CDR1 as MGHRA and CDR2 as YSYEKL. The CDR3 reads CASSQDRGTGTVPQHF. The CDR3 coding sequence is TGCGCCAGCAGCCAAGATAGGGGGACAGGGACTGTACCCCAGCATTTT.

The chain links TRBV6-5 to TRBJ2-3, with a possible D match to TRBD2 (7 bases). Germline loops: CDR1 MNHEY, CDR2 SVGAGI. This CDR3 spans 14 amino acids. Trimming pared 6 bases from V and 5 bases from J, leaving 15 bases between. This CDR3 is CASRSGGHVDTQYF. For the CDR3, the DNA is TGTGCCAGCAGGTCCGGGGGGCATGTAGATACGCAGTATTTT.

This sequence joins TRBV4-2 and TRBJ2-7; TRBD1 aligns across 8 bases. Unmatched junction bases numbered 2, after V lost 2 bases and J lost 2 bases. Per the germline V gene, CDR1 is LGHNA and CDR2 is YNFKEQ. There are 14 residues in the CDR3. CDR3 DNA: TGTGCCAGCAGCCAAAGGGGACAGGCCTACGAGCAGTACTTC. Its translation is CASSQRGQAYEQYF.

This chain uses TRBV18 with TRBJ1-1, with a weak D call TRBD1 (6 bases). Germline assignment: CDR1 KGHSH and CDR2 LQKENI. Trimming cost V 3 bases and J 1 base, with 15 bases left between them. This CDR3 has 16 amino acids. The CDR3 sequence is CASSPQGIGGNTEAFF. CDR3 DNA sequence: TGTGCCAGCTCACCGCAGGGGATTGGGGGGAACACTGAAGCTTTCTTT.

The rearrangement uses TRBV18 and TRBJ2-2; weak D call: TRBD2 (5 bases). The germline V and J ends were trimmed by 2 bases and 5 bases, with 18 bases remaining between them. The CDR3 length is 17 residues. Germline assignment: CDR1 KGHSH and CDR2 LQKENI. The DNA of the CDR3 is TGTGCCAGCTCACCAACGTATACGGGGAGTAATACCGGGGAGCTGTTTTTT. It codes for CASSPTYTGSNTGELFF.

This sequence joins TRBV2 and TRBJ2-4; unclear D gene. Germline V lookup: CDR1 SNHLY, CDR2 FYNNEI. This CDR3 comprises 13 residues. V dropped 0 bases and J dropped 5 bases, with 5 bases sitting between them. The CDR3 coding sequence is TGTGCCAGCAGTGAAGCCCGGGAAAACATTCAGTACTTC. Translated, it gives CASSEARENIQYF.

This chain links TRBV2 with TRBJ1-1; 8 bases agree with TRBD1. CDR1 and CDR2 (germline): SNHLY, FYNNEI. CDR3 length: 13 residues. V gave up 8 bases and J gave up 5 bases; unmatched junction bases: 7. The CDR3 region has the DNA TGTGCCAGCTCTGGACAGGGCCCTACTGAAGCTTTCTTT. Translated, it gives CASSGQGPTEAFF.